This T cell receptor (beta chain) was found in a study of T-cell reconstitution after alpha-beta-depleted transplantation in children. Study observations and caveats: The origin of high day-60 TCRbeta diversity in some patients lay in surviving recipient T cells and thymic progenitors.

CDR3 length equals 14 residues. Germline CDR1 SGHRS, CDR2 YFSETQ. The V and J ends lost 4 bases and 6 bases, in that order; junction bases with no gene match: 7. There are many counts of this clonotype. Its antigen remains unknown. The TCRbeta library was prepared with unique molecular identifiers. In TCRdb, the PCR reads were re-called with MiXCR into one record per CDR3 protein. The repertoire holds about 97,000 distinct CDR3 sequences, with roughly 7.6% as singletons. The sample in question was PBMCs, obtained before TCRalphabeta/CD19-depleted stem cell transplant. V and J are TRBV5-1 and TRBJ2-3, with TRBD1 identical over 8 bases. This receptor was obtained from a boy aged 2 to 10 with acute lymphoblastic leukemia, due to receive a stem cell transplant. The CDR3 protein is CASSTGQARDTQYF. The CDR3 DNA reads TGCGCCAGCAGCACGGGACAGGCTAGGGATACGCAGTATTTT.